The 31 T cell receptor beta chains presented below share a single source sample, sequenced in a study of shared clonotypes between healthy human individuals. Clones were read by immunoSEQ multiplex PCR, and TCRdb kept only the in-frame ones, dropping some. The table shows about 340,000 clones, with less than 75% occurring only once. The material sequenced was memory CD4+ T cells sorted from blood. Subset denoted: CD45RA-negative fraction. The origin of the receptors is a man aged 25-45 years in good health.

This clone was found once. This chain links TRBV2 with TRBJ1-5, with TRBD1 identical over 10 bases. This CDR3 comprises 14 residues. The V gene's germline CDR1 is SNHLY and CDR2 FYNNEI. V gave up 6 bases and J gave up 7 bases; unmatched junction bases: 6. For the CDR3, the DNA is TGTGCCAGCAGACGGGACAGGGGATACCAGCCCCAGCATTTT. Its protein product is CASRRDRGYQPQHF.

This clone appeared once. The J gene is TRBJ2-3, the V gene TRBV16; D is unclear. V lost 2 bases and J 2 bases, leaving 11 bases between the germline ends. CDR1 is KGHSY and CDR2 is FQNENV in the germline V gene. The CDR3 runs to 15 residues. CDR3 nucleotide sequence: TGTGCCAGCAGCCAAGGTAGTGCTTTCACAGATACGCAGTATTTT. Protein: CASSQGSAFTDTQYF.

The chain is built from TRBV5-1 and TRBJ2-7; D perhaps matches TRBD2 (6 bases). Germline V gene data show CDR1 as SGHRS and CDR2 as YFSETQ. The CDR3 runs to 15 residues. V was trimmed by 3 bases and J by 7 bases, leaving 20 bases between them. The CDR3 nucleotides are TGCGCCAGCAGCTCCAACGGACAAGGGGCGGGGGAGCAGTACTTC. It encodes CASSSNGQGAGEQYF.

The CDR3 region is CASSFPLSRTSGKDNEQFF. The CDR3 DNA follows: TGCGCCAGCAGCTTTCCCTTATCGCGGACTAGCGGGAAGGACAATGAGCAGTTCTTC. This chain joins TRBV5-1 and TRBJ2-1; 12 bases are shared with TRBD2. The CDR3 length is 19 residues. Germline loops: CDR1 SGHRS, CDR2 YFSETQ. The V and J ends lost 2 bases and 5 bases, in that order; junction bases with no gene match: 14.

This chain connects TRBV6-1 to TRBJ2-7, with 10 bases identical to TRBD1. The CDR3 has 15 residues. Trimming cost V 7 bases and J 0 bases; bases outside gene matches: 6. Germline CDR1 MNHNS, CDR2 SASEGT. DNA of the CDR3: TGTGCCAGCACCACCCGGGACAGGGGCTCCTACGAGCAGTACTTC. Amino acids: CASTTRDRGSYEQYF.

Worth noting for this clone: Mismatch with germline at one junction end may stem from a read error. The chain links TRBV20-1 to TRBJ2-7; D uncertain. The CDR3 covers 10 residues. Germline-derived CDR1 and CDR2 are DFQATT and SNEGSKA (reference sequence). DNA for the CDR3: TGCAGTGCAGCGTCCTCCGAGCAGTACTTC. It encodes CSAASSEQYF.

This clone was observed a handful of times. The CDR3 is CASSLSGRTGVYEQYF. In nucleotides, the CDR3 is TGTGCCAGCAGCTTATCCGGACGGACGGGTGTCTACGAGCAGTACTTC. This chain links TRBV7-9 with TRBJ2-7; D unclear. V was cut by 2 bases and J by 3 bases, with 17 bases left in between. The CDR3 is 16 residues long. From germline, CDR1 is SEHNR and CDR2 FQNEAQ (reference sequence).

J is TRBJ2-7 and V is TRBV28; the D is unclear. Germline values: CDR1 MDHEN, CDR2 SYDVKM. V lost 3 bases and J lost 5, with 14 bases in between. The CDR3 contains 14 residues. The CDR3 reads CASSFFFGRDEQYF. As DNA, the CDR3 is TGTGCCAGCAGTTTCTTCTTCGGAAGGGACGAGCAGTACTTC.

The chain combines TRBV7-8 with TRBJ2-1; maybe TRBD2 (7 bases). The V end was cut by 1 base, the J end by 0 bases, with 19 bases between. Germline values: CDR1 SGHVS, CDR2 FQNEAQ. CDR3 length: 19 residues. As DNA, the CDR3 is TGTGCCAGCAGCTTAGAGGGGGGGGGAGCGGCGAGCTCCTACAATGAGCAGTTCTTC. Residues: CASSLEGGGAASSYNEQFF.

The table lists this clone with many counts. This rearrangement joins TRBV18 to TRBJ2-7; 10 bases fit TRBD2. This CDR3 has 15 amino acids. V was pared by 5 bases and J by 2 bases, with 6 bases of the junction left unmatched. Germline CDR1 KGHSH, CDR2 LQKENI. The CDR3 DNA reads as TGTGCCAGCTCAAGGCCGAGCGGGAGGGCCTACGAGCAGTACTTC. It translates to CASSRPSGRAYEQYF. Using reference TRBV18 and TRBJ2-7 for the parts outside the CDR3, the full variable domain is NAGVMQNPRHLVRRRGQEARLRCSPMKGHSHVYWYRQLPEEGLKFMVYLQKENIIDESGMPKERFSAEFPKEGPSILRIQQVVRGDSAAYFCASSRPSGRAYEQYFGPGTRLTVT.

The genes are TRBV11-2 and TRBJ2-7, with D unclear. The CDR3 consists of 12 residues. The germline V gene has CDR1 SGHAT and CDR2 FQNNGV. The germline V and J ends were trimmed by 0 bases and 10 bases, with 10 bases remaining between them. The CDR3 protein is CASSLDQGPQYF. DNA for the CDR3: TGTGCCAGCAGCTTAGATCAAGGACCTCAGTACTTC.

J is TRBJ1-5 and V is TRBV7-9; possible D gene TRBD1, 5 bases. This CDR3 is 14 amino acids long. Germline V gives CDR1 SEHNR, CDR2 FQNEAQ (reference sequence). V was clipped by 5 bases and J by 4 bases, with 12 bases between them. CDR3 coding DNA: TGTGCCAGCAGCCCGGACCGACAGAATCAGCCCCAGCATTTT. It encodes CASSPDRQNQPQHF.

The chain carries TRBV7-3 and TRBJ2-7, with 8 positions matching TRBD1. This CDR3 is built from 15 residues. Germline V CDR1 and CDR2: SGHTA, FQGTGA. The trim removed 4 bases at V and 1 base at J, leaving 6 bases unmatched. In DNA, the CDR3 is TGTGCCAGCAGCTACGGACAGGGCCCTTCCTACGAGCAGTACTTC. Residues: CASSYGQGPSYEQYF. The full variable domain, with the rest looked up from reference TRBV7-3 and TRBJ2-7, is GAGVSQTPSNKVTEKGKYVELRCDPISGHTALYWYRQSLGQGPEFLIYFQGTGAADDSGLPNDRFFAVRPEGSVSTLKIQRTERGDSAVYLCASSYGQGPSYEQYFGPGTRLTVT.

This chain connects TRBV4-1 to TRBJ1-1; possibly TRBD1 for D (5 bases). Germline CDR1 MGHRA, CDR2 YSYEKL. This CDR3 comprises 16 residues. The V end was cut by 0 bases, the J end by 6 bases, with 17 bases between. CDR3 sequence (DNA): TGCGCCAGCAGCCAAGAGGTCACCCCGGGGGAGGCTGAAGCTTTCTTT. Its translation is CASSQEVTPGEAEAFF.

The chain has TRBV2 and TRBJ1-4; tentative D call: TRBD1 (6 bases). V dropped 3 bases and J dropped 3 bases, with 11 bases sitting between them. The CDR3 totals 15 residues. Germline V gene lookup returns CDR1 SNHLY and CDR2 FYNNEI. The CDR3 region has the DNA TGTGCCAGCAGTGAGCGGGGGCCGGCTAATGAAAAACTGTTTTTT. Amino acids: CASSERGPANEKLFF.

The chain is built from TRBV7-2 and TRBJ2-7; the match to TRBD1 covers 8 bases. The germline V gene encodes CDR1 SGHTA and CDR2 FQGNSA. The CDR3 sequence is 15 residues long. The junction had 7 bases not matched to a gene; V was cut back by 5 bases and J by 1 base. The CDR3 nucleotides read TGTGCCAGCAGCCTGAATGGACAGGGATCCTACGAGCAGTACTTC. This translates into CASSLNGQGSYEQYF.

The chain combines TRBV7-6 with TRBJ1-1; 9 nucleotides align to TRBD1. After removal of 6 bases from V and 5 bases from J, the junction contained 10 bases not matched to a gene. Germline CDR1 is SGHVS and CDR2 is FNYEAQ. This CDR3 comprises 15 residues. Here the CDR3 DNA reads TGTGCCAGCAGGGAAACAGGGGGCGCGGAAACTGAAGCTTTCTTT. Translated, it gives CASRETGGAETEAFF.

This clone was seen repeatedly, ten times or more. A junction boundary mismatches the germline segment, possibly from a read error. V is TRBV7-8 and J is TRBJ2-7, with D tentatively TRBD2 (6 bases). The CDR3 has 14 residues. Germline lookup yields CDR1 SGHVS and CDR2 FQNEAQ. CDR3 nucleotide sequence: TGTGCCAGCAGCTTAGTAACGGGAGAGGGGAAAATGGACTTC. This codes for CASSLVTGEGKMDF.

This clone was seen just once. CDR3: CASSPGTSGSPLEQYF. CDR3 DNA: TGCGCCAGCAGCCCTGGGACTAGCGGGAGCCCCCTCGAGCAGTACTTC. This chain links TRBV5-1 with TRBJ2-7; 14 positions agree with TRBD2. Germline CDR1 SGHRS, CDR2 YFSETQ. The CDR3 is 16 residues long. V shed 4 bases and J 6 bases; nucleotides not matched to a gene: 9.

This chain links TRBV5-4 with TRBJ1-1, with unresolved D. The ends were cut back, 0 bases at V and 3 bases at J, with 12 bases in the middle. Germline CDR1 is SGHNT and CDR2 is YYREEE (reference sequence). The CDR3 spans 15 residues. CDR3 nucleotide sequence: TGTGCCAGCAGCTTGGTCAGGAGTACGGACACTGAAGCTTTCTTT. This gives the protein CASSLVRSTDTEAFF.

The chain carries TRBV4-1 and TRBJ2-7; 9 bases agree with TRBD2. Germline CDR1 and CDR2: MGHRA and YSYEKL. The CDR3 loop spans 14 amino acids. J lost 7 bases, V lost 4 bases, and 8 bases had no gene match. DNA of the CDR3: TGCGCCAGCAGCCCGGGTAGCGGGAGTAAAGAGCAGTACTTC. Protein sequence: CASSPGSGSKEQYF.

The CDR3 loop reads CASSLGSFGRASSTDTQYF. The DNA for the CDR3 is TGTGCCAGCAGCTTAGGTAGCTTTGGGAGAGCTTCTAGCACAGATACGCAGTATTTT. The chain uses TRBV7-9 and TRBJ2-3; a possible D gene is TRBD2 (5 bases). Germline values: CDR1 SEHNR, CDR2 FQNEAQ (reference sequence). V was clipped by 1 base and J by 0 bases, with 20 bases between them. The CDR3 spans 19 residues.

The chain combines TRBV10-3 with TRBJ2-3, with 11 bases matching TRBD2. In germline, CDR1 is ENHRY, CDR2 SYGVKD. The CDR3 extends over 15 amino acids. V shed 9 bases and J 0 bases; nucleotides not matched to a gene: 5. In DNA, the CDR3 is TGTGCCATTCGACGGACTAGCGGGAGCACAGATACGCAGTATTTT. It encodes CAIRRTSGSTDTQYF.

This clone has only a few counts. The chain combines TRBV18 with TRBJ2-7; 10 nucleotides line up with TRBD2. The CDR3 has 15 amino acids. Germline values: CDR1 KGHSH, CDR2 LQKENI. Unmatched junction bases numbered 4, after V lost 2 bases and J lost 3 bases. The CDR3 spells CASSPTAGGGYEQYF. The DNA of the CDR3 is TGTGCCAGCTCACCAACAGCGGGAGGGGGCTACGAGCAGTACTTC.

This clone was observed a handful of times. The same CDR3 also results from other DNA sequences found in this sample. V is TRBV19 and J is TRBJ2-1, with unresolved D. The CDR3 has 11 amino acids. Trimming took off 4 bases at V and 8 bases at J, with 6 bases between the two ends. Germline CDR1 LNHDA, CDR2 SQIVND (reference sequence). DNA of the CDR3: TGTGCCAGTAGTAGGTGGGATGAGCAGTTCTTC. Translating gives CASSRWDEQFF.

The rearrangement uses TRBV6-4 and TRBJ2-7, with TRBD2 as a possible D gene (5 bases). In germline, CDR1 is MRHNA, CDR2 SNTAGT. This CDR3 region has 13 residues. With 0 bases removed from V and 6 bases from J, the gap between germline ends came to 9 bases. The CDR3 reads CASSDSLAGEQYF. The CDR3 bases are TGTGCCAGCAGTGACTCGCTAGCAGGCGAGCAGTACTTC.

The chain recombines TRBV7-8 with TRBJ2-5; D is uncertain. CDR1 is SGHVS and CDR2 is FQNEAQ in the germline V gene. V lost 5 bases to trimming and J lost 1 base, with 20 bases between them. This CDR3 spans 17 amino acids. The CDR3 nucleotides read TGTGCCAGCAGCCCAGTTTTCTGGGGTTCCAGCCAAGAGACCCAGTACTTC. Protein: CASSPVFWGSSQETQYF.

V gene TRBV5-4 combines with J gene TRBJ1-3; unclear D gene. The V gene's germline CDR1 is SGHNT and CDR2 YYREEE (reference sequence). V gave up 3 bases and J gave up 2 bases, with 9 bases separating them. This CDR3 region has 14 residues. This chain's CDR3 is CASSSQGPGNTIYF. The CDR3 nucleotides are TGTGCCAGCAGCTCCCAAGGACCTGGAAACACCATATATTTT.

The gene calls are TRBV11-2 and TRBJ2-7, with TRBD2 matching over 7 bases. Losses at the gene ends were 5 bases for V and 0 bases for J; bases not matched to a gene: 7. The CDR3 has 15 amino acids. The V gene's germline CDR1 is SGHAT and CDR2 FQNNGV. CDR3 coding DNA: TGTGCCAGCAGCCGAGTTGGGGGGGTCTCCTACGAGCAGTACTTC. Protein sequence: CASSRVGGVSYEQYF. Full variable domain (missing parts from reference TRBV11-2 and TRBJ2-7): EAGVAQSPRYKIIEKRQSVAFWCNPISGHATLYWYQQILGQGPKLLIQFQNNGVVDDSQLPKDRFSAERLKGVDSTLKIQPAKLEDSAVYLCASSRVGGVSYEQYFGPGTRLTVT.

J is TRBJ1-5 and V is TRBV6-1, with 8 bases aligning to TRBD1. Germline V gives CDR1 MNHNS, CDR2 SASEGT. The CDR3 is 15 amino acids. V gave up 6 bases and J gave up 0 bases; unmatched junction bases: 4. The CDR3 region is CASREQGGSNQPQHF. CDR3 coding DNA: TGTGCCAGCAGGGAACAGGGGGGTAGCAATCAGCCCCAGCATTTT.

The V gene is TRBV6-6, the J gene TRBJ1-4; D is unclear. Germline assignment: CDR1 MNHNY and CDR2 SVGAGI (reference sequence). The germline V and J ends were trimmed by 6 bases and 7 bases, with 18 bases remaining between them. This CDR3 has 15 amino acids. CDR3 DNA sequence: TGTGCCAGCAGCAGAGACCCCCGGCGCGGTGAAAAACTGTTTTTT. Encoded protein: CASSRDPRRGEKLFF.